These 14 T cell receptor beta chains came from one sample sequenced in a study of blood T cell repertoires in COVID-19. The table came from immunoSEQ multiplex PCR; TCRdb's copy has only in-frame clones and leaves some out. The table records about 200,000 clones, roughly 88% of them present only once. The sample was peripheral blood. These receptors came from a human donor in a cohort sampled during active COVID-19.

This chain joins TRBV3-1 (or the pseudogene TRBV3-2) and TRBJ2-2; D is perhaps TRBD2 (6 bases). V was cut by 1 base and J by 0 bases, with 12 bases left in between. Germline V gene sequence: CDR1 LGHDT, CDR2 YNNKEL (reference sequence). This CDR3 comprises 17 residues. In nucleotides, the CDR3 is TGTGCCAGCAGCCAAGGGGAGGCACTGGCGAACACCGGGGAGCTGTTTTTT. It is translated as CASSQGEALANTGELFF.

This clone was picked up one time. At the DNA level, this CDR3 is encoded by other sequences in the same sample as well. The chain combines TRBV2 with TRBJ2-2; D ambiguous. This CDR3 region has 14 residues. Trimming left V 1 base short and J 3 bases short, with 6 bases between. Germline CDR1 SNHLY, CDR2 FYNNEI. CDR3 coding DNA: TGTGCCAGCAGTGAAGAGTCAGACACCGGGGAGCTGTTTTTT. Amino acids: CASSEESDTGELFF.

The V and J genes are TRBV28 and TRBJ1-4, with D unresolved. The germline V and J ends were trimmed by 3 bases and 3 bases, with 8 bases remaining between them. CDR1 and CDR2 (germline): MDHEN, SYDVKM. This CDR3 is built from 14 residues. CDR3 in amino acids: CASSFLASNEKLFF. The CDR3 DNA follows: TGTGCCAGCAGTTTTTTGGCTTCTAATGAAAAACTGTTTTTT.

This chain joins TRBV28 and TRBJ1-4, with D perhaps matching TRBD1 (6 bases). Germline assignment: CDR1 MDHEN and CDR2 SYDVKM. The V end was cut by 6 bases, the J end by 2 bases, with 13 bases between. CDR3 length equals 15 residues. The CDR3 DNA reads TGTGCCAGCAGGGGGGCGTCGGTCACTAATGAAAAACTGTTTTTT. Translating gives CASRGASVTNEKLFF. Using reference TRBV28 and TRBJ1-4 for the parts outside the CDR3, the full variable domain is DVKVTQSSRYLVKRTGEKVFLECVQDMDHENMFWYRQDPGLGLRLIYFSYDVKMKEKGDIPEGYSVSREKKERFSLILESASTNQTSMYLCASRGASVTNEKLFFGSGTQLSVL.

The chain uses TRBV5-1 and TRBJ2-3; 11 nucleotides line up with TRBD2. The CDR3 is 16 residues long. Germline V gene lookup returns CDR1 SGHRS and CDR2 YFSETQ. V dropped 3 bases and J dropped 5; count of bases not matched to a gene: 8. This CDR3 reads CASSSRTSGSGDTQYF. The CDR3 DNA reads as TGCGCCAGCAGCTCCCGGACTAGCGGGTCGGGAGATACGCAGTATTTT.

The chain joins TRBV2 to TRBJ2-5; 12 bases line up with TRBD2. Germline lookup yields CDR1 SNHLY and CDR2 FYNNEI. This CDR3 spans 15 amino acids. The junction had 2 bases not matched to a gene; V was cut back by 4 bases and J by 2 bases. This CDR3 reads CASSATSGGQETQYF. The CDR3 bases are TGTGCCAGCAGTGCGACTAGCGGGGGACAAGAGACCCAGTACTTC.

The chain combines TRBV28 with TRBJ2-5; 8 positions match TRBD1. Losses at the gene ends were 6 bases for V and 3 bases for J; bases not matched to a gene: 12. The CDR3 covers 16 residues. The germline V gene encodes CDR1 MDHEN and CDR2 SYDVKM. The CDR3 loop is CASSLSLPGQEETQYF. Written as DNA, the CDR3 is TGTGCCAGCAGCCTTTCACTTCCGGGACAGGAAGAGACCCAGTACTTC.

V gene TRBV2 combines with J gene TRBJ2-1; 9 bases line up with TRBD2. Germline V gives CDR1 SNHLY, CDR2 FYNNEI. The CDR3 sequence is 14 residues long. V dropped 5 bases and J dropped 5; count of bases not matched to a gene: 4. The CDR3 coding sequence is TGTGCCAGCAGTTGGGCTAGCGGGAACAATGAGCAGTTCTTC. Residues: CASSWASGNNEQFF.

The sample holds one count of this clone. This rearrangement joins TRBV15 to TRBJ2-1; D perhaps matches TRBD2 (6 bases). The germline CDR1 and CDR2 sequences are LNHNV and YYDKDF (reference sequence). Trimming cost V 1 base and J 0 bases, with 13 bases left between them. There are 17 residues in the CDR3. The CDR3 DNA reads TGTGCCACCAGCAGAGGGACCTCCGGGAGCTCCTACAATGAGCAGTTCTTC. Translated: CATSRGTSGSSYNEQFF.

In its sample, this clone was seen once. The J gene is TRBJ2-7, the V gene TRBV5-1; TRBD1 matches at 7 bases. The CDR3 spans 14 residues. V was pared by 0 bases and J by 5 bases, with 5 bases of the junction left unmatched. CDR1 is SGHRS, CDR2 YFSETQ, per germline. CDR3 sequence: CASSLAATGNEQYF. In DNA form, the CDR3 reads TGCGCCAGCAGCTTGGCCGCGACAGGGAACGAGCAGTACTTC. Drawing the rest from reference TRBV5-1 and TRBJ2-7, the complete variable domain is KAGVTQTPRYLIKTRGQQVTLSCSPISGHRSVSWYQQTPGQGLQFLFEYFSETQRNKGNFPGRFSGRQFSNSRSEMNVSTLELGDSALYLCASSLAATGNEQYFGPGTRLTVT.

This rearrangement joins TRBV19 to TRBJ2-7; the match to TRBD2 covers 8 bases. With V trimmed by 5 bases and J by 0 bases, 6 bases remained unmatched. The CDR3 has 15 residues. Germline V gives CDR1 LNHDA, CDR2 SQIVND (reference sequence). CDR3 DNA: TGTGCCAGTAGTGTTAGCGGGACGAGCTCCTACGAGCAGTACTTC. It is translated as CASSVSGTSSYEQYF.

The CDR3 DNA reads TGTGCCACCAGTCGGGCGGGGGATACGCAGTATTTT. Protein sequence: CATSRAGDTQYF. J is TRBJ2-3 and V is TRBV15, with D tentatively TRBD2 (6 bases). The CDR3 is 12 residues long. V lost 6 bases to trimming and J lost 6 bases, with 10 bases between them. Germline lookup yields CDR1 LNHNV and CDR2 YYDKDF (reference sequence).

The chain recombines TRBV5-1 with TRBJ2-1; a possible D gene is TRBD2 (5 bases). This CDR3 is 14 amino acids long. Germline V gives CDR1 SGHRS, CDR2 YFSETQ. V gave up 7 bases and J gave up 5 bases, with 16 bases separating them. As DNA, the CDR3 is TGCGCCAGCTCCCAGGTCGGGCGGGACAATGAGCAGTTCTTC. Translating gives CASSQVGRDNEQFF.

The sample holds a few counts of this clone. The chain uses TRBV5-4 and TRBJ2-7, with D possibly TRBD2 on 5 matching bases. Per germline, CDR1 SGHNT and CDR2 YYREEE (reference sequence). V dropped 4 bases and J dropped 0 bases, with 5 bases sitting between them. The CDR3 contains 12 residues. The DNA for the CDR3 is TGTGCCAGCAGCCGGGACTCCTACGAGCAGTACTTC. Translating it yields CASSRDSYEQYF.